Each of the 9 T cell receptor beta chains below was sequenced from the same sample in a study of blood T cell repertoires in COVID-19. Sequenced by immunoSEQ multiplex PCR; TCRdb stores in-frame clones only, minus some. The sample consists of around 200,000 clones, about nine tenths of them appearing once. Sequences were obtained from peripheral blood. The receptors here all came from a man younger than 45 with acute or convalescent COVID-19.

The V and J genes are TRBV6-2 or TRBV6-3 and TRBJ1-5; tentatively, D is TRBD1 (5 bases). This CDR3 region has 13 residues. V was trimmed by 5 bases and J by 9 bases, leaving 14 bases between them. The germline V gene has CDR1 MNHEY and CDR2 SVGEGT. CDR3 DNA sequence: TGTGCCAGCAGTAGATCGCCCCAGGGGCCCCAGCATTTT. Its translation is CASSRSPQGPQHF.

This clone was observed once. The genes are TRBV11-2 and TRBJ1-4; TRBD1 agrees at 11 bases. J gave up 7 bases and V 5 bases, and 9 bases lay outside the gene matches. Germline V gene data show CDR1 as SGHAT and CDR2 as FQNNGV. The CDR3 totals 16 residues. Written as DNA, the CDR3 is TGTGCCAGCAGCCTAAACCGGGACAGGGGGTTTGAAAAACTGTTTTTT. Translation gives CASSLNRDRGFEKLFF.

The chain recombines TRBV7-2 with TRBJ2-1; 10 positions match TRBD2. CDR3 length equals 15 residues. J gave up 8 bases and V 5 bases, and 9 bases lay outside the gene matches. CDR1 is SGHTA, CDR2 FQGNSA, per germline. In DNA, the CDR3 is TGTGCCAGCAGCCACGGGCTAGCGGGAGTATATGAGCAGTTCTTC. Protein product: CASSHGLAGVYEQFF.

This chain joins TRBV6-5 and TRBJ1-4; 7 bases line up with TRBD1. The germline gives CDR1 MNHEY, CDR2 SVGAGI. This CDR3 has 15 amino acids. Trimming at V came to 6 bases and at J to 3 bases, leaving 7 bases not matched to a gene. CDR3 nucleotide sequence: TGTGCCAGCAGGGACGAGGGGGCAGCTAATGAAAAACTGTTTTTT. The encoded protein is CASRDEGAANEKLFF.

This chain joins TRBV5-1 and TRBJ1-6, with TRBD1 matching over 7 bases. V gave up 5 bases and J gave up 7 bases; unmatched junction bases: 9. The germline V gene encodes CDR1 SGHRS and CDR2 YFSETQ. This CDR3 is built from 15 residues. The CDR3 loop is CASSYGGQMNSPLHF. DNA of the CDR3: TGCGCCAGCAGTTATGGGGGACAGATGAATTCACCCCTCCACTTT.

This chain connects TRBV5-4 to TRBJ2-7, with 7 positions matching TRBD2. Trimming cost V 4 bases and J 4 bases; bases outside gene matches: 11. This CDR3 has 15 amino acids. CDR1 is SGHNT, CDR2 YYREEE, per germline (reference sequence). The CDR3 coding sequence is TGTGCCAGCAGCCCCGGACTAGAGAACTTTTACGAGCAGTACTTC. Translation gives CASSPGLENFYEQYF. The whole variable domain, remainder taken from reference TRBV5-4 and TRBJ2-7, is ETGVTQSPTHLIKTRGQQVTLRCSSQSGHNTVSWYQQALGQGPQFIFQYYREEENGRGNFPPRFSGLQFPNYSSELNVNALELDDSALYLCASSPGLENFYEQYFGPGTRLTVT.

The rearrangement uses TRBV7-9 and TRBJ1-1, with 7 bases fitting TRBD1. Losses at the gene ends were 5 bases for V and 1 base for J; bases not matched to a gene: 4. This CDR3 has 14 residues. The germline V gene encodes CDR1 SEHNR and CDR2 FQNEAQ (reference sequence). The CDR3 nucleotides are TGTGCCAGCAGCCTAGGACAGGCGAACACTGAAGCTTTCTTT. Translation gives CASSLGQANTEAFF. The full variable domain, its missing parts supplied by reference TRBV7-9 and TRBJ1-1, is DTGVSQNPRHKITKRGQNVTFRCDPISEHNRLYWYRQTLGQGPEFLTYFQNEAQLEKSRLLSDRFSAERPKGSFSTLEIQRTEQGDSAMYLCASSLGQANTEAFFGQGTRLTVV.

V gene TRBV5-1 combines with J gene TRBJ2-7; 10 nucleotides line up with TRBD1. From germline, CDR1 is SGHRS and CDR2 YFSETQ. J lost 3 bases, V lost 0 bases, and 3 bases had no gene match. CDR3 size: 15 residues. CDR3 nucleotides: TGCGCCAGCAGCTTGGGGGACAGGGGAAGCTACGAGCAGTACTTC. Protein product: CASSLGDRGSYEQYF.

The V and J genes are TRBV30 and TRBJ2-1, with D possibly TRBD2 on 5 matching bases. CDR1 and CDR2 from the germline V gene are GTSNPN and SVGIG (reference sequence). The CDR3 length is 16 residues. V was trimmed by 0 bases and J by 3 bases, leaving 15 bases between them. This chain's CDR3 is CAWSVYRSGHYNEQFF. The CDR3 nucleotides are TGTGCCTGGAGTGTATACCGCAGCGGCCACTACAATGAGCAGTTCTTC.